This T cell receptor beta chain derives from a study of glioma-infiltrating T cells. Study-wide context: Glioma patients had dexamethasone for six or fewer days before surgery.

Germline CDR1 and CDR2: SEHNR and FQNEAQ (reference sequence). Trimming took off 5 bases at V and 9 bases at J, with 11 bases between the two ends. CDR3 length equals 12 residues. About this clonotype itself: As yet, its antigen is unknown. A much larger clone sits a single nucleotide away, making a read error possible. Given the absence of the conserved phenylalanine or tryptophan at the CDR3 end, a read error is likely.

Study-level findings and limits: Non-neoplastic patients had below-expected tissue-blood divergence, while all gliomas exceeded expectation.

Using RNA template, CDR3s of TCR alpha and beta were amplified with iRepertoire arm-PCR. MiXCR, applied by TCRdb to the multiplex PCR reads, yields one record per CDR3 protein. The sample records a few hundred thousand distinct CDR3 sequences, about 40% being singletons. V gene TRBV7-9 combines with J gene TRBJ1-5; D remains unclear. Sequencing was carried out using glioma tissue, nonneoplastic brain tissue, or PBMCs (not recorded which). The TCR was taken from a human donor with low-grade glioma or glioblastoma, undergoing nonglioma brain surgery, or in good health (not recorded which). CDR3 sequence: CASSPVVGPQHS. CDR3 DNA: TGTGCCAGCAGCCCCGTGGTCGGGCCCCAGCATTCT.